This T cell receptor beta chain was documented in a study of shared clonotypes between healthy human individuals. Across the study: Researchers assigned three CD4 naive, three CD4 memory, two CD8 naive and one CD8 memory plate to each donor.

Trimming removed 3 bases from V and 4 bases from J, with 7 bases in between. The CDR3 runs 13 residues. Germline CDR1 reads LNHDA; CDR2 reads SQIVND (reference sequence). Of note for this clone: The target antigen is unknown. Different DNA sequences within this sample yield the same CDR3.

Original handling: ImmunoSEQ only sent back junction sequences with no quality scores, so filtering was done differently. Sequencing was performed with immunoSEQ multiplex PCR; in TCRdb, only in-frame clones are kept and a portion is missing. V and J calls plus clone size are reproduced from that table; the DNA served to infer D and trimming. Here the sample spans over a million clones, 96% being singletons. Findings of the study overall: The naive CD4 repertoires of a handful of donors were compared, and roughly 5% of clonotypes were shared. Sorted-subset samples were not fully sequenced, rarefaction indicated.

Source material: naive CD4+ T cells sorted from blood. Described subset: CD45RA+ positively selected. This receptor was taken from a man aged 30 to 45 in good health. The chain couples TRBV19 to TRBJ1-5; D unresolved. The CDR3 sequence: CASSILGNQPQHF. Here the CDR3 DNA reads TGTGCCAGTAGTATCTTGGGAAATCAGCCCCAGCATTTT.